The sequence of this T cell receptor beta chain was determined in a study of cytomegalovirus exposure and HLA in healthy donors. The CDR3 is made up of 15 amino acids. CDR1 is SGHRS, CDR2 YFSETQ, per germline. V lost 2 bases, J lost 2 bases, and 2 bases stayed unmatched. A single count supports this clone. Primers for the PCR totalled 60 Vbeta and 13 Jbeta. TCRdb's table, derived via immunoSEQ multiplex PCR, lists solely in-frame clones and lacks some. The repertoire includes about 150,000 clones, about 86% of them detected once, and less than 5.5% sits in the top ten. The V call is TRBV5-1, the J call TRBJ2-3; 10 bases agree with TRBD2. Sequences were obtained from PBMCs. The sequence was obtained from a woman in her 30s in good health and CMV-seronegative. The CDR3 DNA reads TGCGCCAGCAGCTTACTAGCGGGAAACACAGATACGCAGTATTTT. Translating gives CASSLLAGNTDTQYF.